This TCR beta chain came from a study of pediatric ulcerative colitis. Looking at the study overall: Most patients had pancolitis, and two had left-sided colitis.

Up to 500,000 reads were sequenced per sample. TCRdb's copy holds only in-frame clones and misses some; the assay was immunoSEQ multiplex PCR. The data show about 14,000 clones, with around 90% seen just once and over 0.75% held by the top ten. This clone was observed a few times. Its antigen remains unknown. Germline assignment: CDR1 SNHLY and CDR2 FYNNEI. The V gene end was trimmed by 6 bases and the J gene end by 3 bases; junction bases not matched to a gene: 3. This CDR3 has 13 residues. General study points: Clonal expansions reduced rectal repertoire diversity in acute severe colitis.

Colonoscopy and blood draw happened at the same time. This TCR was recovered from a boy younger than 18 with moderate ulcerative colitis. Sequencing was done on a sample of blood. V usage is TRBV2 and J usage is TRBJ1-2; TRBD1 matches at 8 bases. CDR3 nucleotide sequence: TGTGCCAGCAGGGACAGGGCGGACTATGGCTACACCTTC. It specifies CASRDRADYGYTF.